The entry below gives a single T cell receptor (beta chain) sequence along with its context. Its cognate antigen is unknown. Amplification yielded TCR beta CDR3 regions, with RNA transcripts as the source. First-round RT-PCR with HTBI primers amplified the TCR CDR3 region. TCRdb fed the multiplex PCR reads into MiXCR, producing one record per CDR3 protein. The data show hundreds of thousands of distinct CDR3 sequences, 15% to 17% seen once. The entry originates in a study of T cells in Graves' hyperthyroidism and ophthalmopathy. Background on the study: Peripheral blood sampling occurred at initial diagnosis, before any treatment. Study-level points and caveats: Most thyroid clonotypes expanded above 0.001 were also detected in blood.

The CDR3 totals 17 residues. J lost 1 base, V lost 3 bases, and 9 bases had no gene match. Germline CDR1 MNHEY, CDR2 SMNVEV (reference sequence). Each diagnosis drew on symptoms, thyroxine, TRAb, thyroid ultrasound and orbital computed tomography findings. Sequencing input: blood. The chain links TRBV27 to TRBJ2-7; 10 bases are a match to TRBD1. The receptor was derived from a woman aged 18-29 years with Graves' hyperthyroidism. CDR3 in DNA: TGTGCCAGCAGTTTGGTAGGGACAGGGGACGGGTCCTACGAGCAGTACTTC. Translation gives CASSLVGTGDGSYEQYF.